The sequence of this T cell receptor beta chain was determined in a study of control samples from healthy donors and cancer patients. CDR1 is SGDLS and CDR2 is YYNGEE in the germline V gene. V was clipped by 3 bases and J by 6 bases, with 19 bases between them. The CDR3 has 16 amino acids. Clones were sequenced by immunoSEQ multiplex PCR, and TCRdb holds only the in-frame ones, with some missing. The sample carries 100,000 to 150,000 clones, about 93% recorded once. This chain joins TRBV9 and TRBJ2-1; D might be TRBD2 (6 bases). Sequenced material: blood. This receptor was identified in a man between 18 and 29 years old in good health. CDR3 coding DNA: TGTGCCAGCAGCGGACCTCTCTTGGGAGGCGGCAATGAGCAGTTCTTC. Its protein is CASSGPLLGGGNEQFF.